The clone carrying this T cell receptor (beta chain) has just one count. This entry comes from a study of shared T cell receptors in the human thymus. Assay: immunoSEQ multiplex PCR; the TCRdb copy retains only in-frame clones and omits some. The sample records 450,000 to 650,000 clones, about 84% being singletons. The germline V and J ends were trimmed by 1 base and 1 base, with 14 bases remaining between them. This CDR3 has 17 amino acids. Germline CDR1 and CDR2: MGHRA and YSYEKL. The sample was also reused in another study, on human thymus T cells. As that report states: Use of V and J genes seemed skewed within the thymic and blood repertoires.

The chain couples TRBV4-1 to TRBJ2-1; D call uncertain. The sequence was obtained from a boy in the first two years of life with a congenital heart defect. The sequencing sample was made of thymocytes. The CDR3 spells CASSQARLEVSYNEQFF. The CDR3 DNA reads TGCGCCAGCAGCCAAGCCCGCCTTGAGGTGTCCTACAATGAGCAGTTCTTC.